This T cell receptor beta chain originates from a study of blood T cell repertoires in COVID-19. Across the whole study: COVID-19 samples from acute and convalescent phases originated in the United States, Italy and Spain. From T cells, B-cell-depleted T cells, or PBMCs came the material, which was cDNA or gDNA.

Per the original methods: Quantification of nucleated cells was approximated via reference gene primer amplification. Repertoires were generated with immunoSEQ multiplex PCR, while TCRdb's copy carries only in-frame clones and drops some. V and J calls and clone size are those listed in that table; D and trimming were worked out from the DNA. There are about 100,000 clones in the sample; approximately 90% occur only once, and roughly 2.1% lies in the top ten. The germline V gene encodes CDR1 SNHLY and CDR2 FYNNEI. V was clipped by 1 base and J by 0 bases, with 6 bases between them. This CDR3 comprises 15 residues.

This chain connects TRBV2 to TRBJ2-2; D is undetermined. Sequenced: peripheral blood. The source is a man aged 50-59 years with active COVID-19. The CDR3, as DNA: TGTGCCAGCAGTGAAGGAGTCGCGAACACCGGGGAGCTGTTTTTT. Its translation: CASSEGVANTGELFF.